This T cell receptor (beta chain) was identified in a study of shared clonotypes between healthy human individuals. Overall study context: Each donor had three CD4 naive, three CD4 memory, two CD8 naive and one CD8 memory plate. General study results and limits: For naive CD4 cells, 4.5% to 6.5% of clonotypes were shared across a handful of donors.

The ends were cut back, 8 bases at V and 6 bases at J, with 10 bases in the middle. Germline CDR1 and CDR2: LNHDA and SQIVND (reference sequence). The CDR3 is 11 amino acids. Worth noting for this clone: Its antigen is as yet unknown.

Genomic DNA of each subset was evenly split across several immunoSEQ plates. TCRdb keeps only in-frame clones here, not all; method: immunoSEQ multiplex PCR. The data show nearly 1 million clones, with 70% to 85% seen just once and over 1.3% held by the top ten. CD4+ cell separation produced CD45RA+ naive and CD45RA-negative memory subsets. The chain couples TRBV19 to TRBJ1-1; perhaps TRBD1 as D (6 bases). The clonotype comes from a man aged 18 to 35 in good health. The specimen sequenced was memory CD4+ T cells sorted from blood. The subset was: CD45RA-negative fraction. CDR3 sequence reads: CASAQGPEAFF. CDR3 bases: TGTGCCAGTGCACAGGGCCCTGAAGCTTTCTTT.